The 29 T cell receptor beta chains listed next were all sequenced from one sample in a study of T cells in Graves' hyperthyroidism and ophthalmopathy. Amplified TCR beta CDR3 regions derived from RNA transcripts. The TCR CDR3 first-round RT-PCR relied on the HTBI primer set. TCRdb independently ran MiXCR on the multiplex PCR reads; one entry per CDR3 protein. The table records about 500,000 distinct CDR3 sequences, 46% of them present only once. Sequencing was performed on peripheral blood or thyroid tissue (not recorded which). The origin of the receptors is an adult woman with Graves' disease, either hyperthyroidism or ophthalmopathy (not recorded which).

The chain recombines TRBV27 with TRBJ1-1; D perhaps matches TRBD1 (5 bases). CDR3 length equals 14 residues. Trimming left V 4 bases short and J 3 bases short, with 12 bases between. The V gene's germline CDR1 is MNHEY and CDR2 SMNVEV (reference sequence). CDR3 in amino acids: CASSSNGGDTEAFF. CDR3 nucleotide sequence: TGTGCCAGCAGTTCCAATGGGGGGGACACTGAAGCTTTCTTT.

This clonotype showed up many times. J is TRBJ2-6 and V is TRBV9, with D perhaps TRBD2 (6 bases). V was pared by 3 bases and J by 0 bases, with 19 bases between. The CDR3 extends over 19 amino acids. Germline V gene sequence: CDR1 SGDLS, CDR2 YYNGEE. The CDR3 DNA follows: TGTGCCAGCAGCGGTGATTGGGGGGAGCTCCCCTCTGGGGCCAACGTCCTGACTTTC. Translated: CASSGDWGELPSGANVLTF.

For this clonotype: The conserved final phenylalanine or tryptophan is absent from the CDR3, which likely points to a read error. It is unclear where the CDR3 begins or ends on the DNA, so no DNA is shown, and the CDR3 is as TCRdb lists it. The chain joins TRBV7-2 to TRBJ2-7; TRBD1 is the table's D call, not checked against the DNA. Germline loops: CDR1 SGHTA, CDR2 FQGNSA. Both ends counted, the CDR3 spans 14 residues. This chain's CDR3 is CASSLGGHLLRAVH.

This clonotype was detected a few times. J is TRBJ1-6 and V is TRBV15; D may be TRBD1 (5 bases). Germline lookup yields CDR1 LNHNV and CDR2 YYDKDF (reference sequence). This CDR3 contains 13 residues. Trimming took 9 bases from V and 7 from J, leaving 13 bases between them. CDR3 protein: CATSGRTNSPLHF. For the CDR3, the DNA is TGTGCCACGAGCGGGCGGACAAATTCACCCCTCCACTTT.

The table lists this clonotype with many counts. The V gene is TRBV7-3, the J gene TRBJ2-6, with D possibly TRBD1 on 6 matching bases. Germline loops: CDR1 SGHTA, CDR2 FQGTGA. Trimming cost V 2 bases and J 0 bases, with 11 bases left between them. This CDR3 is built from 17 residues. The CDR3, as DNA: TGTGCCAGCAGCTTACAGGGGAGCCCCTCTGGGGCCAACGTCCTGACTTTC. Protein: CASSLQGSPSGANVLTF.

Notes on this clonotype: A junction end diverges from the germline sequence, so it may reflect a read error. V and J are TRBV20-1 and TRBJ1-4, with 9 bases fitting TRBD1. Germline-derived CDR1 and CDR2 are DFQATT and SNEGSKA (reference sequence). CDR3 size: 13 residues. Written as DNA, the CDR3 is TGCAGTGCCAGAGGGGACAGGGTCGAAAAACTGTTTTTT. It codes for CSARGDRVEKLFF.

This clonotype was detected many times. V gene TRBV29-1 combines with J gene TRBJ2-7; the match to TRBD1 covers 9 bases. Germline V gene sequence: CDR1 SQVTM, CDR2 ANQGSEA. After removal of 0 bases from V and 4 bases from J, the junction contained 7 bases not matched to a gene. This CDR3 region has 15 residues. Here the CDR3 reads CSVEDRGQGTYEQYF. The CDR3 region has the DNA TGCAGCGTTGAAGATCGTGGACAGGGGACTTACGAGCAGTACTTC.

A remark on this clonotype: The junction shows a germline mismatch at one end, possibly a read error. V usage is TRBV10-3 and J usage is TRBJ2-5; 12 nucleotides line up with TRBD2. Germline CDR1 is ENHRY and CDR2 is SYGVKD. This CDR3 comprises 15 residues. The CDR3 coding sequence is TGTGCCAGCAGTCCCCGGACTAGCGGGACGGAGACCCAGTACTTC. The encoded protein is CASSPRTSGTETQYF.

This rearrangement joins TRBV2 to TRBJ1-3; weak D call: TRBD1 (5 bases). This CDR3 contains 16 residues. Between the trimmed V and J ends, which lost 1 base and 0 bases, there was a span of 10 bases. CDR1 SNHLY and CDR2 FYNNEI come from the germline V gene. The CDR3 loop reads CASSEEDTLSGNTIYF. The CDR3 nucleotides read TGTGCCAGCAGTGAAGAGGACACCCTCTCTGGAAACACCATATATTTT.

This clonotype was seen many times. CDR3 protein: CSVRATGELFF. The CDR3 bases are TGCAGCGTTCGGGCCACCGGGGAGCTGTTTTTT. This chain joins TRBV29-1 and TRBJ2-2; D gene ambiguous. CDR1 is SQVTM and CDR2 is ANQGSEA in the germline V gene. The CDR3 loop spans 11 amino acids. Trimming left V 5 bases short and J 4 bases short, with 5 bases between.

This clonotype has only one observation. The chain couples TRBV2 to TRBJ1-2, with D perhaps TRBD1 (6 bases). The CDR3 is 17 amino acids. Per germline, CDR1 SNHLY and CDR2 FYNNEI. Trimming left V 6 bases short and J 2 bases short, with 22 bases between. The CDR3, as DNA: TGTGCCAGCAGGGAGCTGTCCGGGGGGCTGACAAACTATGGCTACACCTTC. This gives the protein CASRELSGGLTNYGYTF.

This clonotype was recorded at least ten times. The chain recombines TRBV6-5 with TRBJ2-5, with D tentatively TRBD1 or TRBD2 (5 bases each). Germline CDR1 reads MNHEY; CDR2 reads SVGAGI. CDR3 size: 13 residues. Trimming pared 0 bases from V and 8 bases from J, leaving 10 bases between. The CDR3 sequence is CASSYSGTLTQYF. CDR3 DNA: TGTGCCAGCAGTTACTCCGGGACCCTAACCCAGTACTTC.

This clonotype was detected only a few times. This chain uses TRBV10-3 with TRBJ1-5; D possibly corresponds to TRBD1 (5 bases). Germline CDR1 and CDR2: ENHRY and SYGVKD. Trimming pared 4 bases from V and 5 bases from J, leaving 12 bases between. This CDR3 region has 14 residues. CDR3 nucleotide sequence: TGTGCCATCAGTGCCGGGGGTTTTGATCAGCCCCAGCATTTT. Its protein is CAISAGGFDQPQHF.

In this sample, this clonotype turned up a few times. This sequence joins TRBV10-3 and TRBJ2-7, with D perhaps TRBD2 (5 bases). The CDR3 runs to 12 residues. Germline V gives CDR1 ENHRY, CDR2 SYGVKD. V dropped 2 bases and J dropped 5 bases, with 7 bases sitting between them. The CDR3 nucleotides read TGTGCCATCAGTGAGGCGGGCCACGAGCAGTACTTC. Translation: CAISEAGHEQYF.

The genes are TRBV11-2 and TRBJ1-5; TRBD1 aligns across 10 bases. The CDR3 runs 17 residues. V shed 5 bases and J 8 bases; nucleotides not matched to a gene: 15. Germline V gene sequence: CDR1 SGHAT, CDR2 FQNNGV. The CDR3: CASSARQGANTGEPQHF. CDR3 in DNA: TGTGCCAGCAGCGCGCGACAGGGGGCTAACACCGGGGAGCCCCAGCATTTT.

Of note for this clonotype: Since a much larger clone is just one base distant, this may be a read error. The gene calls are TRBV29-1 and TRBJ1-2; D is uncertain. Trimming left V 4 bases short and J 6 bases short, with 12 bases between. This CDR3 spans 12 amino acids. CDR1 SQVTM and CDR2 ANQGSEA come from the germline V gene. The CDR3 DNA reads as TGCAGCGTTGGATCAGGTCCCGATGGCTACACCTTC. This translates into CSVGSGPDGYTF.

Many counts were recorded for this clonotype. The chain carries TRBV10-3 and TRBJ1-5; 11 bases align to TRBD1. Germline values: CDR1 ENHRY, CDR2 SYGVKD. J was trimmed by 3 bases and V by 10 bases; bases with no gene match: 8. CDR3 length: 15 residues. The CDR3 region has the DNA TGTGCCACCGGACAGGGGGCCCACCTCAATCAGCCCCAGCATTTT. Protein product: CATGQGAHLNQPQHF.

V usage is TRBV7-9 and J usage is TRBJ2-7; 7 bases map to TRBD1. The V gene end was trimmed by 6 bases and the J gene end by 3 bases; junction bases not matched to a gene: 8. This CDR3 has 14 residues. Germline CDR1 SEHNR, CDR2 FQNEAQ (reference sequence). The DNA of the CDR3 is TGTGCCAGCAGTCCCCCGGACAGGTACTACGAGCAGTACTTC. It codes for CASSPPDRYYEQYF.

This clonotype was recorded only once. This rearrangement joins TRBV13 to TRBJ1-6; 7 positions match TRBD1. Germline loops: CDR1 PRHDT, CDR2 FYEKMQ (reference sequence). The CDR3 spans 16 residues. Trimming cost V 0 bases and J 6 bases; bases outside gene matches: 5. The CDR3 DNA is TGTGCCAGCAGCTTAGGTGGGACAGCTCTTAATTCACCCCTCCACTTT. It specifies CASSLGGTALNSPLHF.

This clonotype was seen at least ten times. The chain uses TRBV3-1 and TRBJ2-7; perhaps TRBD2 as D (6 bases). The CDR3 covers 14 residues. Per the germline V gene, CDR1 is LGHDT and CDR2 is YNNKEL (reference sequence). V gave up 3 bases and J gave up 3 bases, with 12 bases separating them. CDR3 sequence: CASSQTSGVYEQYF. The CDR3 DNA follows: TGTGCCAGCAGCCAGACTAGTGGGGTCTACGAGCAGTACTTC.

DNA for the CDR3: TGTGCCAGCAGTCAGGGGATAGGCGATCAGCCCCAGCATTTT. As protein: CASSQGIGDQPQHF. J is TRBJ1-5 and V is TRBV6-5; the D gene is possibly TRBD1 (6 bases). V was pared by 5 bases and J by 5 bases, with 13 bases between. The CDR3 extends over 14 amino acids. Germline CDR1 is MNHEY and CDR2 is SVGAGI.

The chain carries TRBV18 and TRBJ1-2, with 8 bases lining up with TRBD1. The CDR3 runs to 14 residues. Unmatched junction bases numbered 5, after V lost 2 bases and J lost 6 bases. Germline CDR1 is KGHSH and CDR2 is LQKENI. The CDR3 here is CASSPKTGEHGYTF. The CDR3 DNA reads as TGTGCCAGCTCACCAAAGACAGGGGAGCATGGCTACACCTTC.

This clonotype showed up just a few times. CDR3 loop: CASSYSKGYNSPLHF. The CDR3 region has the DNA TGTGCCAGCAGTTACTCGAAGGGGTATAATTCACCCCTCCACTTT. The gene calls are TRBV6-5 and TRBJ1-6; the D gene is possibly TRBD1 (5 bases). The CDR3 has 15 residues. V shed 0 bases and J shed 4 bases, with 7 bases lying between them. Germline CDR1 and CDR2: MNHEY and SVGAGI.

The sample holds many counts of this clonotype. The chain is built from TRBV29-1 and TRBJ2-1; TRBD1 matches 11 bases. The CDR3 has 14 residues. Germline CDR1 reads SQVTM; CDR2 reads ANQGSEA. V shed 4 bases, J shed 7 bases, and the junction held 6 bases outside the gene matches. The CDR3 is CSVARGTGGNEQFF. The CDR3 bases are TGCAGCGTTGCAAGGGGGACAGGGGGAAATGAGCAGTTCTTC.

CDR3: CAWSRGQRQPQHF. DNA of the CDR3: TGTGCCTGGAGTAGGGGCCAGAGACAGCCCCAGCATTTT. The V gene is TRBV30, the J gene TRBJ1-5, with a tentative D call TRBD1 (5 bases). Germline-derived CDR1 and CDR2 are GTSNPN and SVGIG (reference sequence). The CDR3 loop spans 13 amino acids. V was pared by 2 bases and J by 7 bases, with 12 bases between. The full variable domain, completed using reference TRBV30 and TRBJ1-5, is SQTIHQWPATLVQPVGSPLSLECTVEGTSNPNLYWYRQAAGRGLQLLFYSVGIGQISSEVPQNLSASRPQDRQFILSSKKLLLSDSGFYLCAWSRGQRQPQHFGDGTRLSIL.

The rearrangement uses TRBV20-1 and TRBJ2-5; 7 bases fit TRBD1. CDR1 and CDR2 from the germline V gene are DFQATT and SNEGSKA (reference sequence). The CDR3 runs 14 residues. V shed 3 bases, J shed 1 base, and the junction held 5 bases outside the gene matches. In DNA form, the CDR3 reads TGCAGTGCTAGCTACCGGGACAGCCAAGAGACCCAGTACTTC. It yields the protein CSASYRDSQETQYF.

Only one count was recorded for this clonotype. V gene TRBV29-1 combines with J gene TRBJ2-5; 11 bases fit TRBD1. The germline gives CDR1 SQVTM, CDR2 ANQGSEA. The junction had 5 bases not matched to a gene; V was cut back by 6 bases and J by 2 bases. The CDR3 is 14 residues long. The CDR3, as DNA: TGCAGCGTGGGACAGGGGGGACGGCAAGAGACCCAGTACTTC. It yields the protein CSVGQGGRQETQYF.

This clonotype was seen a single time. The chain is built from TRBV7-9 and TRBJ2-2, with 8 bases aligning to TRBD1. The CDR3 consists of 15 residues. CDR1 and CDR2 from the germline V gene are SEHNR and FQNEAQ (reference sequence). The junction had 4 bases not matched to a gene; V was cut back by 6 bases and J by 1 base. The CDR3 loop reads CASSTDRGNTGELFF. CDR3 DNA sequence: TGTGCCAGCAGTACCGACAGGGGGAACACCGGGGAGCTGTTTTTT.

J is TRBJ1-2 and V is TRBV11-2; TRBD1 might be the D (5 bases). With 6 bases removed from V and 4 bases from J, the gap between germline ends came to 24 bases. The germline gives CDR1 SGHAT, CDR2 FQNNGV. This CDR3 comprises 17 residues. The CDR3 region is CASSVGSSRGVIYGYTF. The CDR3 DNA follows: TGTGCCAGCAGTGTAGGGTCGTCAAGGGGCGTCATCTATGGCTACACCTTC.